This T cell receptor (beta chain) emerged from a study of technical replicates of blood from a few donors. Clones were sequenced by immunoSEQ multiplex PCR, and TCRdb holds only the in-frame ones, with some missing. The sample comprises approximately 12,000 clones, approximately 94% of which are singletons, and roughly 6.7% rests with the top ten. This CDR3 is 15 amino acids long. CDR1 MNHEY and CDR2 SMNVEV come from the germline V gene (reference sequence). With 1 base removed from V and 5 bases from J, the gap between germline ends came to 15 bases. Sequences were obtained from PBMCs. This sequence joins TRBV27 and TRBJ2-7, with D possibly TRBD1 on 6 matching bases. The receptor was isolated from a human donor in good health. The CDR3 here is CASSLWGPLPNEQYF. The CDR3 DNA sequence: TGTGCCAGCAGTTTATGGGGGCCCCTCCCCAACGAGCAGTACTTC.